This TCR beta chain was sequenced during a study of identical twins. Study findings and constraints: There were fewer insertions in abundant cord blood beta clonotypes, but memory repertoires showed no such pattern.

Via MiXCR, TCRdb re-called the 5' RACE reads, giving one row per CDR3 protein. The sample shows 450,000 to 650,000 distinct CDR3 sequences, over 12% of them seen only once. This clonotype has a handful of counts. Its target is unknown. Among all donors, each was a healthy Caucasian. Separately, the same data were catalogued under a study of yellow fever vaccine responses in identical twins.

This clonotype was obtained from a woman aged 18 to 35 in good health. Sequenced sample: CD4+ T cells sorted from blood.

CDR3 region: CASIPGTGSLAKNIQYF. For the CDR3, the DNA is TGTGCCAGCATCCCCGGGACAGGATCCTTAGCCAAAAACATTCAGTACTTC. The chain joins TRBV28 to TRBJ2-4; 8 positions match TRBD1. The CDR3 has 17 residues. The germline CDR1 and CDR2 sequences are MDHEN and SYDVKM. The junction had 11 bases not matched to a gene; V was cut back by 7 bases and J by 0 bases.